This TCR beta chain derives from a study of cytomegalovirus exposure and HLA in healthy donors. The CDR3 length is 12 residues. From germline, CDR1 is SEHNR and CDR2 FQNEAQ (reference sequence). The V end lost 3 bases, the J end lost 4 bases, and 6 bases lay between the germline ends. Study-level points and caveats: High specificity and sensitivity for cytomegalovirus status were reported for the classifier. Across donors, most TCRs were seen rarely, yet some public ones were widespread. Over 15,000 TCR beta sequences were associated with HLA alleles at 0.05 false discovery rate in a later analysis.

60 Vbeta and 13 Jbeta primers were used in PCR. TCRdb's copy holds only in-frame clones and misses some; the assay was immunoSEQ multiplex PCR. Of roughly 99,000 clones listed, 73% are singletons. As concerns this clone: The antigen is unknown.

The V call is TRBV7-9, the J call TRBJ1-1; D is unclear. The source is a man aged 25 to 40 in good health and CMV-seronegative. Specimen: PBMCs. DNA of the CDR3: TGTGCCAGCAGCTTGTCCGTCACTGAAGCTTTCTTT. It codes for CASSLSVTEAFF.